This TCR beta chain was captured by sequencing in a study of graft-versus-host responses after intestinal transplantation. Study at large: Every recipient underwent anti-thymocyte globulin induction, then tacrolimus and steroids for two to three years. General observations from the study: Patients who carried graft-donor T cell macrochimerism also had high graft-versus-host to host-versus-graft clonal ratios in their allografts. Recipient marrow held GvH clones, some first seen in ileum or blood. Circulating GvH clone levels at their peak were associated with HvG declines (early post-transplant).

Trimming removed 0 bases from V and 7 bases from J, with 7 bases in between. Germline V CDR1 and CDR2: SGDLS, YYNGEE. This CDR3 has 13 residues. Comments on this clone: The antigen remains undetermined.

Sequencing was performed with immunoSEQ multiplex PCR; in TCRdb, only in-frame clones are kept and a portion is missing. The sample records 90,000 to 100,000 clones, more than 85% being singletons. Specimen: unstimulated CD8+ T cells sorted from spleen or lymph node cells, collected before intestinal transplant. The TCR sequence derives from a human donor who received an intestinal transplant. The chain carries TRBV9 and TRBJ2-2; no clear D gene. The DNA for the CDR3 is TGTGCCAGCAGCGTAGAACTAATCGGGGAGCTGTTTTTT. Translation gives CASSVELIGELFF.